The clone carrying this TCR beta chain appeared a single time. Its antigen is undetermined. The entry originates in a study of regulatory T cells. Broader study findings: Hydrophobic residues at CDR3 positions 6 and 7 were enriched in conventional CD4+ T cells of CD3G-deficient patients. Regulatory T cells showed the strongest V-J pair restriction and V/J gene skewing among patient repertoires.

Germline CDR1 ENHRY, CDR2 SYGVKD. This CDR3 is 12 amino acids long. The V gene lost 0 bases and the J gene lost 4 bases, with 3 bases spanning the gap. Every patient with CD3G deficiency had evidence of autoimmunity. Patients, 2 to 39 years old, had expanded memory T-cell proportions. CD4+ T cells were divided by sorting: CD25-high CD127-low Tregs, CD25-low CD127-high conventional cells. Amplification used 52 TRBV primers and 13 TRBJ primers. TCRdb's copy holds only in-frame clones and misses some; the assay was immunoSEQ multiplex PCR. The sample includes about 35,000 clones, 75% to 90% seen only once; the top ten take more than 2%.

This receptor was identified in a person aged 18 to 29 with CD3G deficiency. The gene calls are TRBV10-3 and TRBJ2-5; D is uncertain. Sequences were obtained from conventional CD4+ T cells sorted from blood. CDR3 loop: CAISESGETQYF. CDR3 DNA sequence: TGTGCCATCAGTGAGTCAGGAGAGACCCAGTACTTC.